This entry features one TCR beta chain sequence. Its antigen remains unidentified. The CDR3 has 15 amino acids. Trimming took 4 bases from V and 4 from J, leaving 16 bases between them. Germline values: CDR1 MNHNY, CDR2 SVGAGI (reference sequence). The source of the sample is a study of cytomegalovirus exposure and HLA in healthy donors. Findings and caveats of the study: Most TCR beta V segments were productive about 87% or about 30% of the time in an earlier analysis. Equally common other TCR beta chains were less clonally expanded than HLA-associated ones, a later analysis found. Apparent HLA restriction characterized most CMV-associated TCR beta chains in a later analysis.

With 60 Vbeta and 13 Jbeta primers, the PCR was carried out. The repertoire was sequenced with immunoSEQ multiplex PCR; TCRdb's copy has only in-frame clones and lacks some. The sample includes under 150,000 clones, roughly three quarters of them seen just once. The clonotype was recovered from a man aged 18 to 30 in good health and CMV-seronegative. The J gene is TRBJ2-5, the V gene TRBV6-6; weak D call: TRBD1 (7 bases). Sequencing was carried out using PBMCs. The CDR3 sequence: CASSSHDREAETQYF. The CDR3 nucleotides read TGTGCCAGCAGTTCCCACGACAGGGAGGCAGAGACCCAGTACTTC.